Sequencing of this TCR beta chain was carried out in a study of blood T cell repertoires in COVID-19. Whole-study context: Samples came from the United States, Italy and Spain, spanning acute and convalescent COVID-19. The analysed material was cDNA or gDNA that came from T cells, B-cell-depleted T cells, or PBMCs.

The CDR3 covers 15 residues. V was clipped by 5 bases and J by 5 bases; unmatched bases: 5. The V gene's germline CDR1 is SGHAT and CDR2 FQNNGV. As processed by the authors: Estimation of nucleated cell counts relied on the amplification of reference gene primers. Using immunoSEQ multiplex PCR, the repertoire was profiled, and TCRdb retains in-frame clones only, with some absent. Clone size and V and J calls were adopted from that table, with D and trimming inferred from the DNA. The sample lists 65,000 to 85,000 clones, 86% seen once, with approximately 4.7% in the top ten. This sequence was found in a man aged 45-60 years with active COVID-19. Specimen: peripheral blood. This chain uses TRBV11-2 with TRBJ2-3; 12 nucleotides align to TRBD2. CDR3 protein: CASSHLAGGQDTQYF. In nucleotides, the CDR3 is TGTGCCAGCAGCCATCTAGCGGGGGGGCAAGATACGCAGTATTTT. Looking up the rest from reference TRBV11-2 and TRBJ2-3 gives the full variable domain: EAGVAQSPRYKIIEKRQSVAFWCNPISGHATLYWYQQILGQGPKLLIQFQNNGVVDDSQLPKDRFSAERLKGVDSTLKIQPAKLEDSAVYLCASSHLAGGQDTQYFGPGTRLTVL.